These 13 T cell receptor beta chains came from one sample sequenced in a study of T cell responses to AZD1222 COVID-19 vaccine. TCRdb's copy holds only in-frame clones and misses some; the assay was immunoSEQ multiplex PCR. The sample includes about 200,000 clones, more than 85% seen only once; the top ten take roughly 1%. The source was peripheral blood, collected on day 0 of MenACWY control vaccination. The receptors shown here come from an adult in good health.

The chain has TRBV3-1 (or the pseudogene TRBV3-2) and TRBJ1-3, with 8 bases identical to TRBD1. The ends lost 2 bases at V and 4 bases at J; junction bases unmatched: 4. This CDR3 has 15 amino acids. Germline assignment: CDR1 LGHDT and CDR2 YNNKEL (reference sequence). This CDR3 reads CASSQQGARGNTIYF. The CDR3 DNA reads as TGTGCCAGCAGCCAACAGGGGGCTCGCGGAAACACCATATATTTT.

The chain couples TRBV10-3 to TRBJ2-7, with D unresolved. Looked up from germline, CDR1 is ENHRY and CDR2 is SYGVKD. The CDR3 covers 13 residues. Between the trimmed V and J ends, which lost 11 bases and 3 bases, there was a span of 17 bases. The CDR3 sequence is CAAAAATDYEQYF. Here the CDR3 DNA reads TGTGCCGCAGCCGCCGCAACCGACTACGAGCAGTACTTC.

CDR3: CASSPRNREAYEQYF. CDR3 nucleotides: TGTGCCAGCTCACCACGGAATCGCGAGGCCTACGAGCAGTACTTC. The V call is TRBV18, the J call TRBJ2-7; no clear D gene. The germline V and J ends were trimmed by 1 base and 2 bases, with 12 bases remaining between them. Germline V lookup: CDR1 KGHSH, CDR2 LQKENI. This CDR3 is 15 amino acids long.

The chain carries TRBV7-9 and TRBJ1-6, with D unresolved. Trimming removed 4 bases at V and 0 bases at J, with 10 bases between. Germline V gene data show CDR1 as SEHNR and CDR2 as FQNEAQ (reference sequence). The CDR3 has 16 residues. CDR3 residues: CASSSDRRSYNSPLHF. The CDR3 nucleotides read TGTGCCAGCAGCTCCGACCGACGCTCCTATAATTCACCCCTCCACTTT. Supplemented by reference TRBV7-9 and TRBJ1-6, the full variable domain reads DTGVSQNPRHKITKRGQNVTFRCDPISEHNRLYWYRQTLGQGPEFLTYFQNEAQLEKSRLLSDRFSAERPKGSFSTLEIQRTEQGDSAMYLCASSSDRRSYNSPLHFGNGTRLTVT.

The J gene is TRBJ1-5, the V gene TRBV12-2; TRBD1, the table's D call, lacks a check against the DNA. TRBV12-2 is a documented pseudogene. The CDR3 is 15 residues long. The CDR3 region has the DNA TGTGCAAGTCGCCCCCGGGACAGGGCCCATCAGCCCCAGCATTTT. Protein: CASRPRDRAHQPQHF.

The rearrangement uses TRBV7-2 and TRBJ1-3; D is ambiguous. Per germline, CDR1 SGHTA and CDR2 FQGNSA. Deletions cut 7 bases from V and 4 bases from J, with 14 bases between. This CDR3 has 14 residues. The CDR3 loop reads CASMLDGNGNTIYF. The CDR3 DNA reads TGTGCCAGCATGTTAGACGGAAACGGAAACACCATATATTTT.

The chain employs TRBV29-1 and TRBJ2-1; TRBD1 matches 9 bases. V lost 8 bases to trimming and J lost 5 bases; unmatched junction nucleotides: 4. CDR1 and CDR2 from the germline V gene are SQVTM and ANQGSEA. The CDR3 length is 12 residues. CDR3 nucleotides: TGCAGCTGGGACAGGGACGACAATGAGCAGTTCTTC. The encoded protein is CSWDRDDNEQFF.

The chain's CDR3 is CASGTGGNTIYF. Here the CDR3 DNA reads TGTGCCAGCGGAACCGGAGGAAACACCATATATTTT. V gene TRBV3-1 (or the pseudogene TRBV3-2) combines with J gene TRBJ1-3; D is ambiguous. V lost 8 bases and J lost 4, with 9 bases in between. The CDR3 contains 12 residues. CDR1 and CDR2 from the germline V gene are LGHDT and YNNKEL (reference sequence).

The rearrangement joins TRBV4-2 to TRBJ2-7, with D uncertain. Germline V gives CDR1 LGHNA, CDR2 YNFKEQ. V dropped 0 bases and J dropped 0 bases, with 3 bases sitting between them. The CDR3 extends over 13 amino acids. The chain's CDR3 is CASSQEPSYEQYF. CDR3 in DNA: TGTGCCAGCAGCCAAGAACCCTCCTACGAGCAGTACTTC.

The chain links TRBV5-1 to TRBJ1-1; no definite D call. The CDR3 is made up of 15 amino acids. Germline lookup yields CDR1 SGHRS and CDR2 YFSETQ. Trimming removed 1 base from V and 1 base from J, with 11 bases in between. The CDR3 protein is CASSLMAVGNTEAFF. As DNA, the CDR3 is TGCGCCAGCAGCTTGATGGCGGTTGGGAACACTGAAGCTTTCTTT.

This rearrangement joins TRBV5-8 to TRBJ1-6; D remains unclear. Germline V lookup: CDR1 SGHTS, CDR2 YDEGEE. CDR3 size: 14 residues. V was pared by 4 bases and J by 9 bases, with 14 bases between. CDR3 amino acids: CASSRFQERSPLHF. The CDR3 DNA sequence: TGTGCCAGCAGCCGGTTCCAGGAGCGTTCACCCCTCCACTTT.

The chain joins TRBV9 to TRBJ1-3, with D unresolved. The CDR3 extends over 15 amino acids. The germline CDR1 and CDR2 sequences are SGDLS and YYNGEE. With 3 bases removed from V and 9 bases from J, the gap between germline ends came to 19 bases. As DNA, the CDR3 is TGTGCCAGCAGCGCCGGGCAAGTTGATGGGAGCACCATATATTTT. Residues: CASSAGQVDGSTIYF.

The chain carries TRBV30 and TRBJ1-3; a weak D match, TRBD1 (5 bases). Germline V gene sequence: CDR1 GTSNPN, CDR2 SVGIG (reference sequence). Deletions cut 8 bases from V and 0 bases from J, with 14 bases between. The CDR3 sequence is 14 residues long. CDR3: CAAQQAFSGNTIYF. The CDR3, as DNA: TGTGCCGCCCAACAGGCTTTCTCTGGAAACACCATATATTTT. The full variable domain, in which reference TRBV30 and TRBJ1-3 provide the parts outside the CDR3, is SQTIHQWPATLVQPVGSPLSLECTVEGTSNPNLYWYRQAAGRGLQLLFYSVGIGQISSEVPQNLSASRPQDRQFILSSKKLLLSDSGFYLCAAQQAFSGNTIYFGEGSWLTVV.